The present TCR beta chain was sequenced within a study of blood T cell repertoires in COVID-19. Study-level background: Material from acute and convalescent COVID-19 was sourced from the United States, Italy and Spain. The analysed material was cDNA or gDNA that came from T cells, B-cell-depleted T cells, or PBMCs.

Study processing details: Reference gene primer amplification gave nucleated cell count estimates. Here immunoSEQ multiplex PCR was the method, and the copy in TCRdb shows in-frame clones only, minus some. V and J calls and clone size are as listed in that table; D and trimming were resolved from the DNA. Of tens of thousands of clones detected, 91% appear once; the ten largest clones hold about an eighth. This CDR3 contains 17 residues. With V trimmed by 3 bases and J by 4 bases, 6 bases remained unmatched. Germline CDR1 and CDR2: MDHEN and SYDVKM. The receptor's source is a human donor with active COVID-19. The donor label of this sample is uncertain. Sequencing was done on a sample of peripheral blood. The rearrangement joins TRBV28 to TRBJ2-3; 14 positions match TRBD2. The chain's CDR3 is CASSFGTSGSIADTQYF. Written as DNA, the CDR3 is TGTGCCAGCAGTTTCGGGACTAGCGGGAGCATTGCAGATACGCAGTATTTT.